These 5 T cell receptor beta chains were all obtained from the same sample, sequenced in a study of shared clonotypes between healthy human individuals. Libraries were prepared by immunoSEQ multiplex PCR; TCRdb keeps only in-frame clonotypes and omits some of them. The repertoire holds approximately 1,000,000 clones, about four fifths seen once, with approximately 0.5% in the top ten. The sequenced sample was memory CD4+ T cells from PBMCs. Subset reported: CD45RA-negative fraction. The origin of the receptors is a man aged 18 to 30 in good health. Some clones in this sample may be carry-over from other donors' samples.

The V call is TRBV6-6, the J call TRBJ2-7; TRBD2 aligns across 8 bases. The germline V gene has CDR1 MNHNY and CDR2 SVGAGI (reference sequence). The ends lost 5 bases at V and 2 bases at J; junction bases unmatched: 5. CDR3 length equals 14 residues. CDR3 coding DNA: TGTGCCAGCAGTACAACTAGCGGACCCTACGAGCAGTACTTC. This gives the protein CASSTTSGPYEQYF.

The V call is TRBV27, the J call TRBJ1-4, with 9 bases fitting TRBD1. The V and J ends lost 5 bases and 8 bases, in that order; junction bases with no gene match: 15. CDR3 length equals 17 residues. Germline assignment: CDR1 MNHEY and CDR2 SMNVEV (reference sequence). This chain's CDR3 is CASSPSRDREGYEKLFF. In nucleotides, the CDR3 is TGTGCCAGCAGTCCGTCCCGGGACAGGGAGGGATACGAAAAACTGTTTTTT. Using reference TRBV27 and TRBJ1-4 for the parts outside the CDR3, the full variable domain is EAQVTQNPRYLITVTGKKLTVTCSQNMNHEYMSWYRQDPGLGLRQIYYSMNVEVTDKGDVPEGYKVSRKEKRNFPLILESPSPNQTSLYFCASSPSRDREGYEKLFFGSGTQLSVL.

The gene calls are TRBV27 and TRBJ2-3; D is unclear. Germline values: CDR1 MNHEY, CDR2 SMNVEV (reference sequence). The CDR3 has 15 amino acids. Trimming took off 5 bases at V and 2 bases at J, with 14 bases between the two ends. CDR3 nucleotide sequence: TGTGCCAGCAGTACCCGCGGTCTGGCCACAGATACGCAGTATTTT. It codes for CASSTRGLATDTQYF.

The sample holds a few counts of this clone. The V and J genes are TRBV2 and TRBJ1-5, with TRBD1 identical over 7 bases. The V and J ends lost 3 bases and 3 bases, in that order; junction bases with no gene match: 5. Per the germline V gene, CDR1 is SNHLY and CDR2 is FYNNEI. The CDR3 runs 15 residues. The CDR3 DNA reads as TGTGCCAGCAGTGACAGGACAGGCAACAATCAGCCCCAGCATTTT. Encoded protein: CASSDRTGNNQPQHF.

The chain recombines TRBV5-4 with TRBJ2-7; 9 bases agree with TRBD1. Germline V gene sequence: CDR1 SGHNT, CDR2 YYREEE (reference sequence). The CDR3 has 13 amino acids. V lost 4 bases and J lost 7; bases outside the gene matches: 6. The DNA for the CDR3 is TGTGCCAGCAGCCGGGACAGGGTGGGAGAGCAGTACTTC. Translation gives CASSRDRVGEQYF.